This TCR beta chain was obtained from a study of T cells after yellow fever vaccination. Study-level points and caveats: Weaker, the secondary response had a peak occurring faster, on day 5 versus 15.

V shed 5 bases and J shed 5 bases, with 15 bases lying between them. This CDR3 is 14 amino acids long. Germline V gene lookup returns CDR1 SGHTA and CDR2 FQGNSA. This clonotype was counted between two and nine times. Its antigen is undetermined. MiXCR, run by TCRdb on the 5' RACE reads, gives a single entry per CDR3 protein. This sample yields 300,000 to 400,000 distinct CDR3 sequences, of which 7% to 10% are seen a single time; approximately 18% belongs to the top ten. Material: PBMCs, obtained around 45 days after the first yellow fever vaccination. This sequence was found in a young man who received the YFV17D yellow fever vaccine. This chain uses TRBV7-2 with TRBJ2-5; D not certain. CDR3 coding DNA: TGTGCCAGCAGCCCGAGTCCTGGTTCGGAGACCCAGTACTTC. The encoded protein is CASSPSPGSETQYF.